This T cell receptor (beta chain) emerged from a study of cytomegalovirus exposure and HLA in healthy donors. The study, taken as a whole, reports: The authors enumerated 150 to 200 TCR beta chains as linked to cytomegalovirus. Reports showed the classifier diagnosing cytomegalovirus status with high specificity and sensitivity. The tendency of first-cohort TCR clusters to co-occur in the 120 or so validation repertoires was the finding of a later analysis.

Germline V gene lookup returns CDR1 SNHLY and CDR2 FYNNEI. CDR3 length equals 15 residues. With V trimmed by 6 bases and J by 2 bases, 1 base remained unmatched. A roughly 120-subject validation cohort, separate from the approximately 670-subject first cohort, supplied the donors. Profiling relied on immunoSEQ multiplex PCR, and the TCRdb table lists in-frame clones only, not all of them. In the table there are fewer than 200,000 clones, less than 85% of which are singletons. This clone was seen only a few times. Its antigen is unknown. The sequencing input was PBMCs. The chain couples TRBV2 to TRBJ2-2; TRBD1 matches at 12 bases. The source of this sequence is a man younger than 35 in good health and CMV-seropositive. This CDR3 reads CASRGTGGNTGELFF. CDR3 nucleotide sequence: TGTGCCAGCAGGGGGACAGGGGGCAACACCGGGGAGCTGTTTTTT.